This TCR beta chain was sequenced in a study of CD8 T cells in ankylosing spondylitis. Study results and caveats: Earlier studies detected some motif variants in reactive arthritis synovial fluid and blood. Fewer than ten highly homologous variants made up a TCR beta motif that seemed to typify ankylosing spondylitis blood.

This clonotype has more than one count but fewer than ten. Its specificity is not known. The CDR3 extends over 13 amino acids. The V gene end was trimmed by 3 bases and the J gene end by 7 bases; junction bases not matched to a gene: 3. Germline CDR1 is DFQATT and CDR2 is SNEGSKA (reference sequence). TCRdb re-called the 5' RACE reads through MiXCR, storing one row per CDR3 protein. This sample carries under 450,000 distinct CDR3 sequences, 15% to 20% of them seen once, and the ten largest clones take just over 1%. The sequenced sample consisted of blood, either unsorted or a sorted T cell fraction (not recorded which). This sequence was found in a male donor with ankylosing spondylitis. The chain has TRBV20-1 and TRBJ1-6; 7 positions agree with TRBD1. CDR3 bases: TGCAGTGCTAGGGGGACAGAGAATTCACCCCTCCACTTT. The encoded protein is CSARGTENSPLHF.